The 25 T cell receptor beta chains below come from one sample, sequenced in a study of circulating tumor DNA in untreated peripheral T-cell lymphoma. Some clones are missing from TCRdb's copy, which holds only in-frame ones; the method was immunoSEQ multiplex PCR. The sample shows 1,200 or so clones, roughly three quarters of them seen only once. The sequenced material came from cell-free DNA from blood serum. The receptors here all came from a human donor with peripheral T-cell lymphoma.

The CDR3 nucleotides read TGCGCCAGCAGCGACAGGAGCTCCTACAATGAGCAGTTCTTC. Translating it yields CASSDRSSYNEQFF. This chain connects TRBV5-1 to TRBJ2-1; D perhaps matches TRBD1 (6 bases). Per the germline V gene, CDR1 is SGHRS and CDR2 is YFSETQ. V lost 4 bases to trimming and J lost 0 bases, with 8 bases between them. The CDR3 spans 14 residues.

The chain links TRBV19 to TRBJ2-3, with 14 bases identical to TRBD2. J gave up 5 bases and V 5 bases, and 9 bases lay outside the gene matches. Germline CDR1 LNHDA, CDR2 SQIVND (reference sequence). The CDR3 extends over 17 amino acids. The CDR3 coding sequence is TGTGCCAGTAGTCTCGGGACTAGCGGGAGTCATAGAGATACGCAGTATTTT. This translates into CASSLGTSGSHRDTQYF.

Relative to its sample, this clone is large (0.1 to 1%). The rearrangement uses TRBV2 and TRBJ2-5; 8 nucleotides align to TRBD1. The CDR3 length is 15 residues. V lost 1 base, J lost 2 bases, and 3 bases stayed unmatched. In germline, CDR1 is SNHLY, CDR2 FYNNEI. The CDR3: CASSEVGTGQETQYF. DNA for the CDR3: TGTGCCAGCAGTGAAGTAGGGACAGGTCAAGAGACCCAGTACTTC.

V gene TRBV4-2 combines with J gene TRBJ2-7, with 10 bases aligning to TRBD2. Trimming removed 0 bases from V and 7 bases from J; junction bases left unmatched: 9. This CDR3 has 16 residues. Looked up from germline, CDR1 is LGHNA and CDR2 is YNFKEQ. This CDR3 reads CASSQDLASGRKEQYF. The CDR3, as DNA: TGTGCCAGCAGCCAAGATCTTGCTAGCGGGAGAAAAGAGCAGTACTTC.

This clone was observed a few times. In DNA, the CDR3 is TGTGCCAGTAGTCCCGCCCCTGGGACCTCGATCGAGGAGCTGTTTTTT. As protein: CASSPAPGTSIEELFF. The chain has TRBV19 and TRBJ2-2; D is tentatively TRBD1 or TRBD2 (5 bases each). Trimming stripped 5 bases from V and 10 bases from J, with 23 bases between. The germline gives CDR1 LNHDA, CDR2 SQIVND (reference sequence). The CDR3 has 16 residues.

The chain couples TRBV18 to TRBJ2-2, with 9 nucleotides matching TRBD1. The CDR3 loop spans 16 amino acids. Per the germline V gene, CDR1 is KGHSH and CDR2 is LQKENI. V dropped 2 bases and J dropped 0; count of bases not matched to a gene: 1. CDR3 bases: TGTGCCAGCTCACCAAGGGACAGGGCGAACACCGGGGAGCTGTTTTTT. It is translated as CASSPRDRANTGELFF.

This clone was seen a handful of times. The J gene is TRBJ1-1, the V gene TRBV4-1, with no clear D. Germline V gene sequence: CDR1 MGHRA, CDR2 YSYEKL. Deletions cut 4 bases from V and 0 bases from J, with 6 bases between. The length of the CDR3 is 13 residues. CDR3 residues: CASSLVLNTEAFF. Written as DNA, the CDR3 is TGCGCCAGCAGCCTCGTCCTGAACACTGAAGCTTTCTTT.

This chain connects TRBV30 to TRBJ1-5; D perhaps matches TRBD1 (5 bases). Per the germline V gene, CDR1 is GTSNPN and CDR2 is SVGIG (reference sequence). CDR3 length: 14 residues. Trimming stripped 0 bases from V and 1 base from J, with 7 bases between. The CDR3, as DNA: TGTGCCTGGAGTGTAGGGACGAGCAATCAGCCCCAGCATTTT. Translated: CAWSVGTSNQPQHF.

This clone was seen more than once but under ten times. CDR3 amino acids: CASSEGQGAVTGELFF. CDR3 bases: TGCGCCAGCAGTGAGGGACAGGGGGCGGTCACCGGGGAGCTGTTTTTT. The V and J genes are TRBV10-1 and TRBJ2-2; 11 bases agree with TRBD1. Per germline, CDR1 WNHNN and CDR2 SYGVQD (reference sequence). There are 16 residues in the CDR3. J lost 4 bases, V lost 2 bases, and 3 bases had no gene match.

The chain links TRBV21-1 to TRBJ2-2; the D call TRBD1 from the table was never checked on the DNA. TRBV21-1 is listed as a pseudogene. The CDR3 is 17 amino acids. The CDR3 loop is CASSKANGTGDPGELFF. DNA for the CDR3: TGTGCCAGCAGCAAGGCAAACGGGACAGGGGATCCCGGGGAGCTGTTTTTT.

The chain joins TRBV6-5 to TRBJ1-2; D perhaps matches TRBD1 (6 bases). The CDR3 consists of 13 residues. Trimming removed 7 bases at V and 7 bases at J, with 16 bases between. Germline V CDR1 and CDR2: MNHEY, SVGAGI. In nucleotides, the CDR3 is TGTGCCAGCACCCAGTCTGGGGGCGGTGGCTACACCTTC. Translating gives CASTQSGGGGYTF.

The table lists this clone with a count of one. This rearrangement joins TRBV30 to TRBJ2-7; no firm D call. The germline V gene encodes CDR1 GTSNPN and CDR2 SVGIG (reference sequence). The CDR3 sequence is 13 residues long. V was shortened by 2 bases and J by 5 bases, with 13 bases between the two germline ends. The CDR3 DNA is TGTGCCTGGAGTCCGACAATGCTGGACGAGCAGTACTTC. Encoded protein: CAWSPTMLDEQYF.

The chain has TRBV20-1 and TRBJ1-6, with TRBD1 as a possible D gene (5 bases). The CDR3 contains 11 residues. V gave up 5 bases and J gave up 14 bases, with 13 bases separating them. Per the germline V gene, CDR1 is DFQATT and CDR2 is SNEGSKA (reference sequence). The CDR3 DNA sequence: TGCAGTGCTCGGGACGGAGGGTCCCTCCACTTT. Encoded protein: CSARDGGSLHF.

The chain is built from TRBV6-5 and TRBJ1-4; D not resolved. From germline, CDR1 is MNHEY and CDR2 SVGAGI. The germline V and J ends were trimmed by 5 bases and 0 bases, with 7 bases remaining between them. CDR3 length equals 14 residues. The CDR3 coding sequence is TGTGCCAGCAGTACCTTTGCAACTAATGAAAAACTGTTTTTT. Translated, it gives CASSTFATNEKLFF.

The genes are TRBV27 and TRBJ1-5, with 10 bases identical to TRBD1. The germline V gene has CDR1 MNHEY and CDR2 SMNVEV (reference sequence). The length of the CDR3 is 13 residues. With V trimmed by 8 bases and J by 9 bases, 7 bases remained unmatched. CDR3 DNA sequence: TGTGCCAGCTCACCGGGACAGGGGCTGCCCCAGCATTTT. It codes for CASSPGQGLPQHF.

This clone has only a few counts. CDR3 DNA sequence: TGTGCCAGCAGACCCCACTTGGGGGACTACAATGAGCAGTTCTTC. It specifies CASRPHLGDYNEQFF. V usage is TRBV6-1 and J usage is TRBJ2-1, with D perhaps TRBD1 or TRBD2 (5 bases each). This CDR3 region has 15 residues. With 6 bases removed from V and 3 bases from J, the gap between germline ends came to 15 bases. The germline V gene encodes CDR1 MNHNS and CDR2 SASEGT.

DNA of the CDR3: TGTGCCTGGAGTGTGTTGATGACAAACAATGAGCAGTTCTTC. It specifies CAWSVLMTNNEQFF. This chain joins TRBV30 and TRBJ2-1; D is ambiguous. Trimming left V 0 bases short and J 5 bases short, with 11 bases between. The CDR3 is 14 residues long. In germline, CDR1 is GTSNPN, CDR2 SVGIG (reference sequence).

The CDR3 reads CASSVDGSPDEQFF. The CDR3 DNA follows: TGTGCCAGCAGCGTAGACGGGTCGCCCGATGAGCAGTTCTTC. This chain joins TRBV9 and TRBJ2-1; no clear D gene. The CDR3 has 14 residues. The ends were cut back, 0 bases at V and 8 bases at J, with 12 bases in the middle. CDR1 and CDR2 (germline): SGDLS, YYNGEE.

The gene calls are TRBV6-4 and TRBJ2-3; 9 bases line up with TRBD2. The CDR3 has 15 residues. V dropped 5 bases and J dropped 3; count of bases not matched to a gene: 6. Germline CDR1 and CDR2: MRHNA and SNTAGT. The chain's CDR3 is CASSPAGGGTDTQYF. The CDR3, as DNA: TGTGCCAGCAGTCCAGCGGGGGGCGGGACAGATACGCAGTATTTT.

This rearrangement joins TRBV5-1 to TRBJ2-4, with 7 bases identical to TRBD1. This CDR3 comprises 14 residues. V dropped 1 base and J dropped 5; count of bases not matched to a gene: 3. The germline CDR1 and CDR2 sequences are SGHRS and YFSETQ. The CDR3 DNA is TGCGCCAGCAGCTTGCGGCAGGGGGAAAACATTCAGTACTTC. This translates into CASSLRQGENIQYF.

This chain connects TRBV4-1 to TRBJ1-4, with 7 positions matching TRBD1. The length of the CDR3 is 17 residues. With V trimmed by 1 base and J by 3 bases, 8 bases remained unmatched. Germline V CDR1 and CDR2: MGHRA, YSYEKL. CDR3 in DNA: TGCGCCAGCAGCCAAGTGCATACAGGGGTCGCTAATGAAAAACTGTTTTTT. It yields the protein CASSQVHTGVANEKLFF.

This clone was detected a few times. This chain links TRBV13 with TRBJ2-3, with D perhaps TRBD1 (5 bases). This CDR3 comprises 13 residues. V lost 3 bases and J lost 12, with 16 bases in between. CDR1 is PRHDT and CDR2 is FYEKMQ in the germline V gene (reference sequence). CDR3 protein: CASSFVTIQAQYF. The CDR3 coding sequence is TGTGCCAGCAGCTTTGTCACCATACAGGCACAGTATTTT. Full variable domain (remainder filled in from reference TRBV13 and TRBJ2-3): AAGVIQSPRHLIKEKRETATLKCYPIPRHDTVYWYQQGPGQDPQFLISFYEKMQSDKGSIPDRFSAQQFSDYHSELNMSSLELGDSALYFCASSFVTIQAQYFGPGTRLTVL.

This clone occurred once. The rearrangement joins TRBV7-2 to TRBJ1-1; weak D call: TRBD1 (5 bases). V dropped 1 base and J dropped 3 bases, with 15 bases sitting between them. The CDR3 runs 16 residues. Germline V gene sequence: CDR1 SGHTA, CDR2 FQGNSA. The CDR3 coding sequence is TGTGCCAGCAGCTTAGTTTCGATGGGGCGTTACACTGAAGCTTTCTTT. Translating it yields CASSLVSMGRYTEAFF.

This chain uses TRBV5-1 with TRBJ2-7, with D uncertain. There are 18 residues in the CDR3. Per the germline V gene, CDR1 is SGHRS and CDR2 is YFSETQ. The V end was cut by 0 bases, the J end by 0 bases, with 19 bases between. CDR3 nucleotide sequence: TGCGCCAGCAGCTTGGCCTATCCAGGTGATGTAAGCTCCTACGAGCAGTACTTC. Translating gives CASSLAYPGDVSSYEQYF.

This clone was picked up a small number of times. The V and J genes are TRBV6-6 and TRBJ1-6; D uncertain. The length of the CDR3 is 11 residues. The V and J ends lost 6 bases and 7 bases respectively, with 4 bases between them. The V gene's germline CDR1 is MNHNY and CDR2 SVGAGI (reference sequence). CDR3 DNA sequence: TGTGCCAGCAGCCAAAATTCACCCCTCCACTTT. It specifies CASSQNSPLHF.